The present T cell receptor (beta chain) was sequenced within a study of blood T cells in healthy people across ages. Study summary: Template switching captured about one barcoded beta molecule per two T cells.

This clonotype was found many times. For the second PCR, which ran for 7 to 11 cycles, a sample-barcoded 5' primer and a J-beta primer mix were used. MiXCR, run by TCRdb on the 5' RACE reads, gives a single entry per CDR3 protein. Of 550,000 to 650,000 distinct CDR3 sequences in the sample, approximately 26% were seen once. V was trimmed by 7 bases and J by 1 base, leaving 16 bases between them. The CDR3 is 14 residues long. Germline V lookup: CDR1 SQVTM, CDR2 ANQGSEA. A further study also used this sample, focusing on T cells of mothers and their children.

This chain uses TRBV29-1 with TRBJ2-5, with D perhaps TRBD1 or TRBD2 (5 bases each). Sequenced input: blood. The receptor was isolated from a boy younger than 10 in good health. CDR3 coding DNA: TGCAGCGGCTCCGGGGCTACCTCCCAAGAGACCCAGTACTTC. Translating gives CSGSGATSQETQYF.